This T cell receptor (beta chain) was documented in a study of vaccination effects on CD4 cells after COVID-19. Study-wide points: Only a single clone (1 of 255 vaccine-induced clones in healthy vaccinees) cross-reacted with common cold coronaviruses. Infection-derived and vaccine-derived clones contracted markedly late after vaccination. Convalescent patients were few in the study, and early post-infection timepoints were absent.

Measured with immunoSEQ multiplex PCR; TCRdb has only the in-frame clones, and not every one. Among 60,000 to 70,000 clones listed, about four fifths were seen once. The junction had 5 bases not matched to a gene; V was cut back by 4 bases and J by 4 bases. The CDR3 runs to 15 residues. The V gene's germline CDR1 is SGHTA and CDR2 FQGTGA. The ViraFEST assay expanded antigen-specific CD4+ T cells with viral peptide pools before sequencing. Subsequent to less than eleven days of culture, CD4+ T cells were isolated. After around 2 million PBMC were placed in each well, they were cultured with roughly 11 IU/ml IL-2 and roughly 10 ug/ml peptides. In its sample, this clone was seen a few times. Its antigen remains unknown.

The chain couples TRBV7-3 to TRBJ2-3; the match to TRBD2 covers 10 bases. This sample comprised CD4+ T cells from PBMCs cultured with HCoV-229E spike peptides, obtained before COVID-19 vaccination. The receptor comes from a human donor who received a COVID-19 vaccine. The CDR3 spells CASSSQAGGADTQYF. The CDR3 DNA follows: TGTGCCAGCAGCTCACAAGCGGGGGGGGCAGATACGCAGTATTTT.